Sequencing of this T cell receptor (beta chain) was carried out in a study of blood T cell repertoires in COVID-19 (dated by TCRdb to 2020 to 2022). For context, the study as a whole: Samples covering the acute and convalescent phases of COVID-19 were provided by collaborators in the United States, Italy and Spain. HLA class I and class II types, where available, came from metadata supplied by the sample provider rather than from assay-based typing. The repertoires were made available in a free public database intended to serve as a resource for research on the immune response to SARS-CoV-2. The samples were drawn from two sources: the first 160 participants of the ongoing ImmuneRACE study, and 1,254 subjects contributed by 6 global collaborators. Subjects who had been exposed to COVID-19, were actively infected with it, or had recovered from it provided the deeply sampled blood TCRbeta repertoires that made up the dataset. The sample metadata nearly always contained a de-identified subject ID, COVID-19 status, age in years and sex. The material from the prospective study consisted of cDNA or gDNA derived from T cells, B-cell-depleted T cells, or PBMCs. The investigation overall reported the following: The quantity of clinical and demographic metadata differed by source and by participant and was supplied without curation.

The CDR3 starts with the cysteine, ends with the phenylalanine, and has 16 residues. Only CDR3 DNA is held: 48 bases, read in frame from base 1. Relative to germline, V is missing 1 base and J is missing 2 bases, with 7 bases of the junction outside any gene match. CDR1 MGHRA and CDR2 YSYEKL are derived from the germline V gene. The immunoSEQ Assay, a bias-controlled multiplex PCR, was used to amplify TCRbeta CDR3 regions from genomic DNA. From the authors' description of their analysis: The number of nucleated cells in each sample was estimated from the amplification of reference gene primers within the assay. To quantify the absolute abundance of each unique TCRbeta CDR3 rearrangement, sequence reads were collapsed and filtered. For each sample, productive Simpson clonality was calculated by taking the square root of Simpson's diversity index across productive rearrangements. Not all clones reach the TCRdb copy of this immuneACCESS table, which keeps in-frame sequences only. Checked studies attribute under half of the gap to unresolved V genes and leave the rest unexplained. That table is the source of V, J and clone size, and D and trimming were worked out from the DNA. In this sample the table shows fewer than 300,000 clones, 85% of which occur a single time. The ten top clones hold about an eighth of the sample.

The collaborating institutions used their own protocols to collect whole blood in K2EDTA tubes. For TCRbeta analysis, collaborator samples were shipped as frozen whole blood, as isolated PBMCs, or as DNA extracted from either sample type. About this clone itself: Its antigen has not been determined. The sample holds no much larger clone one base away, and base qualities are not on file.

Recombination connected TRBV4-1 to TRBJ2-5; 7 bases in the middle match TRBD1. The sequenced material came from peripheral blood. This receptor was obtained from a human donor in a cohort sampled during active COVID-19. The CDR3 amino acid sequence is: CASSQAFGTVQETQYF. The bases read TGCGCCAGCAGCCAAGCTTTCGGGACAGTACAAGAGACCCAGTACTTC.